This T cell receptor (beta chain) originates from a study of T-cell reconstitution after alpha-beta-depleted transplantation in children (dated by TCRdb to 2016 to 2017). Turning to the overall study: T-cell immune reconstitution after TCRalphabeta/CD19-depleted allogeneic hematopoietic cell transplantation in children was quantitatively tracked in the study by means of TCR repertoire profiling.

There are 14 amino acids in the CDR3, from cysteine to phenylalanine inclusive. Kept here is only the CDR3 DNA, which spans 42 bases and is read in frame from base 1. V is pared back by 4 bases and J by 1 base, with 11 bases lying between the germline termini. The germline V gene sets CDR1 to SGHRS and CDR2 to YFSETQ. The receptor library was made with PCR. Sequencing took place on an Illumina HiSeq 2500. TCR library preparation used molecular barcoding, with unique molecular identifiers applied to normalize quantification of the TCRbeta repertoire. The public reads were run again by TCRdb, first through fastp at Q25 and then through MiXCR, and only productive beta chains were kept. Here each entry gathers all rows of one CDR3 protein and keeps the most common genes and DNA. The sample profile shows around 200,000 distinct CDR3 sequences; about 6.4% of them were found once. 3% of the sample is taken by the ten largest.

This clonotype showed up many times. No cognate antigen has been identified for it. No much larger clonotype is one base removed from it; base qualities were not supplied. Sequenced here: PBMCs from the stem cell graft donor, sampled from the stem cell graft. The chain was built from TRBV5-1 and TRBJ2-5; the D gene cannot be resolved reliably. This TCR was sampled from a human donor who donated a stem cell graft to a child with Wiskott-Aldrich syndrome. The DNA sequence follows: TGCGCCAGCAGCGACTGGGATCCCCAAGAGACCCAGTACTTC. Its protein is CASSDWDPQETQYF. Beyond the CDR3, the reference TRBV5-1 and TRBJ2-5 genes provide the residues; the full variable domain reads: KAGVTQTPRYLIKTRGQQVTLSCSPISGHRSVSWYQQTPGQGLQFLFEYFSETQRNKGNFPGRFSGRQFSNSRSEMNVSTLELGDSALYLCASSDWDPQETQYFGPGTRLLVL.